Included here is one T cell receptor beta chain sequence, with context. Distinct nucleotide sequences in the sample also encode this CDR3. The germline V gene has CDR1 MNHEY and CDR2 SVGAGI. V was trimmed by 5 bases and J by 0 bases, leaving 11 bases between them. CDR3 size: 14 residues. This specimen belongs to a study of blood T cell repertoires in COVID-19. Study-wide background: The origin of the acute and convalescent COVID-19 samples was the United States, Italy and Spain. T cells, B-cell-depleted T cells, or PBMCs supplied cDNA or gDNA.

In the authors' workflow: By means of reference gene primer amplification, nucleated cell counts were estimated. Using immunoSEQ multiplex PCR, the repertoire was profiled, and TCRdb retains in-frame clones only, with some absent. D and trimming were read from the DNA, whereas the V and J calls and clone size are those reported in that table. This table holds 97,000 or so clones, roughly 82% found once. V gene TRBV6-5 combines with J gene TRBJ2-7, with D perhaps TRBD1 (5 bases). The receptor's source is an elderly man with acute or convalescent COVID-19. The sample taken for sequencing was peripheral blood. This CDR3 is CASSPRQGSYEQYF. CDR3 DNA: TGTGCCAGCAGTCCCCGTCAGGGCTCCTACGAGCAGTACTTC.